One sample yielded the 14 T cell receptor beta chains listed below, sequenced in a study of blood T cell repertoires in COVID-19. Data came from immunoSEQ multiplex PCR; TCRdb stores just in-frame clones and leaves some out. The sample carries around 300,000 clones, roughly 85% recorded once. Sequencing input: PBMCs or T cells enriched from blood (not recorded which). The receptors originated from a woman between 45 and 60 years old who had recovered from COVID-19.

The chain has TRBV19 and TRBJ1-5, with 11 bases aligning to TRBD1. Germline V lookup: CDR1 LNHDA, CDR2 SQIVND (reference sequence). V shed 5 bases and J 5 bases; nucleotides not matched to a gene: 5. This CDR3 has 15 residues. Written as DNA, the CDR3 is TGTGCCAGTAGTCCTGAGGACAGGGGGCATCAGCCCCAGCATTTT. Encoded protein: CASSPEDRGHQPQHF.

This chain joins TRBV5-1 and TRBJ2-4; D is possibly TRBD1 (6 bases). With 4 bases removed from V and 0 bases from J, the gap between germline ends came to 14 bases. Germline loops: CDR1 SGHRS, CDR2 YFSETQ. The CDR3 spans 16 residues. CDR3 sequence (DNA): TGCGCCAGCAGCCCCCGGACAGATTTAGCCAAAAACATTCAGTACTTC. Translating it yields CASSPRTDLAKNIQYF.

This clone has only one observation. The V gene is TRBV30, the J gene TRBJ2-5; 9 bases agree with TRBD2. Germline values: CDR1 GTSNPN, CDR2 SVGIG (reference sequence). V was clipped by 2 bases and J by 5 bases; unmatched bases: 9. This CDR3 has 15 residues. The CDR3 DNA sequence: TGTGCCTGGAGTCTTAAGCGGGGGGCAGGGGAGACCCAGTACTTC. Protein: CAWSLKRGAGETQYF.

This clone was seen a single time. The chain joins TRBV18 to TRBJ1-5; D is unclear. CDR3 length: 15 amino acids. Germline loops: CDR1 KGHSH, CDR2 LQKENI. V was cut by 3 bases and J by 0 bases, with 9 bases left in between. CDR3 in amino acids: CASSPRGNSNQPQHF. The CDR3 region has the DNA TGTGCCAGCTCACCCCGGGGAAATAGCAATCAGCCCCAGCATTTT.

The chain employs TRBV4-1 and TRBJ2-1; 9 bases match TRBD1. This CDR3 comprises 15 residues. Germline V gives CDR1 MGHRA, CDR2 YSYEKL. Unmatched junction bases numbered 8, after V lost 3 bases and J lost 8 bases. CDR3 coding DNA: TGCGCCAGCAGCCACCCGGGAGGACAGGGGTATGAGCAGTTCTTC. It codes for CASSHPGGQGYEQFF.

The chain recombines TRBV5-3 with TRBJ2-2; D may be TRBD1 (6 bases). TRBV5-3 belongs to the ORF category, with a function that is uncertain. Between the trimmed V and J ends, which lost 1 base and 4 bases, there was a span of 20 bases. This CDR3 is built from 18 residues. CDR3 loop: CARSLIQGQSSCTGELFF. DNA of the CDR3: TGTGCCAGAAGCTTGATACAGGGTCAATCTTCATGCACCGGGGAGCTGTTTTTT.

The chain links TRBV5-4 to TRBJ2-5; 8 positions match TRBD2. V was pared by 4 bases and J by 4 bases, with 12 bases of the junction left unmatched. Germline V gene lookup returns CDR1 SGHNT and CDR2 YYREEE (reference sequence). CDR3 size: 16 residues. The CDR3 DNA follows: TGTGCCAGCAGCCCATCTTCCGGGACTAGACCAGAGACCCAGTACTTC. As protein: CASSPSSGTRPETQYF. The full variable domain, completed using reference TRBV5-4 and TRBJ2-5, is ETGVTQSPTHLIKTRGQQVTLRCSSQSGHNTVSWYQQALGQGPQFIFQYYREEENGRGNFPPRFSGLQFPNYSSELNVNALELDDSALYLCASSPSSGTRPETQYFGPGTRLLVL.

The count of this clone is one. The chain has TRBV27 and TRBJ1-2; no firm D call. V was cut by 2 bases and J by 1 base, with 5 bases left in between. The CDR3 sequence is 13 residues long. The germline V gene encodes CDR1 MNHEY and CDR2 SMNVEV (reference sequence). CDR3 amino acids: CASSLHFNYGYTF. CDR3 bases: TGTGCCAGCAGTTTACATTTTAACTATGGCTACACCTTC.

CDR3 bases: TGTGCCAGCAGCTCCTACTCCGGGACAGCCTACAATGAGCAGTTCTTC. As protein: CASSSYSGTAYNEQFF. The V gene is TRBV7-2, the J gene TRBJ2-1; TRBD1 matches at 7 bases. The V gene's germline CDR1 is SGHTA and CDR2 FQGNSA. CDR3 length: 16 residues. After removal of 4 bases from V and 2 bases from J, the junction contained 8 bases not matched to a gene.

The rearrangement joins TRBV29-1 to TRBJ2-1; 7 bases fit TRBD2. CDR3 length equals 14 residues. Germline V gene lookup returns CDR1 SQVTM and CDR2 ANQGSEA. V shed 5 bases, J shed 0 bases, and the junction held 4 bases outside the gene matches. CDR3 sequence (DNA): TGCAGCGTTTCCGGCGGGAGCTCCTACAATGAGCAGTTCTTC. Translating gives CSVSGGSSYNEQFF.

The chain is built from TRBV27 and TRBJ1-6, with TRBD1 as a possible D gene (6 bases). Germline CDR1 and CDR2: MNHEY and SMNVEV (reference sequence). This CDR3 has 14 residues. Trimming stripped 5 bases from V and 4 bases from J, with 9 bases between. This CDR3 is CASSTGLYNSPLHF. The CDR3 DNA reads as TGTGCCAGCAGTACAGGGCTGTATAATTCACCCCTCCACTTT.

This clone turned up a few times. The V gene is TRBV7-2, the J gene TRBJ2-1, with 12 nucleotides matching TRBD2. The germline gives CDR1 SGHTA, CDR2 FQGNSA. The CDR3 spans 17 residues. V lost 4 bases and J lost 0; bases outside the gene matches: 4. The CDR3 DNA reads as TGTGCCAGCAGCTCACTGACTAGCGGGAGCTCCTACAATGAGCAGTTCTTC. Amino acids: CASSSLTSGSSYNEQFF. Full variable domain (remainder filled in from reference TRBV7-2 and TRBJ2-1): GAGVSQSPSNKVTEKGKDVELRCDPISGHTALYWYRQSLGQGLEFLIYFQGNSAPDKSGLPSDRFSAERTGGSVSTLTIQRTQQEDSAVYLCASSSLTSGSSYNEQFFGPGTRLTVL.

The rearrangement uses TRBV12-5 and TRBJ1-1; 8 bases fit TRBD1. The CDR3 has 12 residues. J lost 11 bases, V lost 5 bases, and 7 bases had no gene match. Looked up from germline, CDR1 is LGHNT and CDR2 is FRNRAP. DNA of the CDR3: TGTGCTAGTGGTATCCCACAGGGGGACGCTTTCTTT. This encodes CASGIPQGDAFF.

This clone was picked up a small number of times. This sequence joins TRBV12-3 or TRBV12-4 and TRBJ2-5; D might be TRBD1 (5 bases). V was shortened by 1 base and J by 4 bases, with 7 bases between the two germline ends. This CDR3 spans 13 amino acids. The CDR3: CASSLGGAETQYF. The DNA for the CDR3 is TGTGCCAGCAGTTTAGGTGGGGCAGAGACCCAGTACTTC.